This paragraph reports one TCR beta chain. CDR3 size: 13 residues. Germline assignment: CDR1 DFQATT and CDR2 SNEGSKA (reference sequence). Between the trimmed V and J ends, which lost 1 base and 6 bases, there was a span of 12 bases. This entry is derived from a study of CD8+CD57+ T cells in acquired aplastic anemia. At the level of the study: Mean yield of DNA from sorted CD4+ and CD8+ cells was 2.5 to 4 ug.

The TCR beta profiling, which covered VDJ combination and CDR3 sequence, was carried out using genomic DNA as the template. TCRdb itself ran the reads through MiXCR, one entry per CDR3 protein. The data contain some 170,000 distinct CDR3 sequences, around 63% of them seen just once; the ten biggest clones take up under 45%. Sequencing was done on patients that had shown CD8+CD57+ cell expansion by flow cytometry. The sample taken for sequencing was sorted CD4+, CD8+, or CD8+CD57+ T cells (not recorded which) from PBMCs. This chain connects TRBV20-1 to TRBJ1-1; D is unclear. The sequence was obtained from a human donor with aplastic anemia. CDR3 amino acids: CSARVLGRPEAFF. The CDR3 nucleotides are TGCAGTGCTAGAGTACTAGGGAGACCTGAAGCTTTCTTT.